This record covers a single T cell receptor beta chain. Its antigen is as yet unknown. The unexposed donors gave CD4+ T cells in about 2011-2018, prior to COVID-19. The cells were cultured for 9 to 11 days before CD4+ T cells were isolated. Testing used SARS-CoV-2 S/N and four cold-coronavirus spikes on unexposed-donor CD4+ T cells, cells permitting. Assay: immunoSEQ multiplex PCR; the TCRdb copy retains only in-frame clones and omits some. The sample lists just under 30,000 clones, 72% occurring once. The sample comes from a study of CD4 T cells in relation to SARS-CoV-2 and coronaviruses. Across the study: PBMCs were cultured with antigen for roughly 10 days before TCR beta sequencing.

The sample taken for sequencing was CD4+ T cells from PBMCs, cultured in vitro. The TCR comes from a human donor in good health.

In DNA, the CDR3 is TGCAGCGTTGGGGGCCCCACACTGTTTTTT. Protein product: CSVGGPTLFF. J is TRBJ1-4 and V is TRBV29-1, with D possibly TRBD1 on 5 matching bases. V was shortened by 4 bases and J by 13 bases, with 10 bases between the two germline ends. From germline, CDR1 is SQVTM and CDR2 ANQGSEA. This CDR3 spans 10 amino acids.